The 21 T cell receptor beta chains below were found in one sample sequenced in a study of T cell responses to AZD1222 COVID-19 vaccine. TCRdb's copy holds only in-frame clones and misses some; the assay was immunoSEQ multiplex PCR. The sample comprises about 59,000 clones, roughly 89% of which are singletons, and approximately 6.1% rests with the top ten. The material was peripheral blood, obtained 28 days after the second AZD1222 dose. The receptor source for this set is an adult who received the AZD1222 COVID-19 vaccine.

The CDR3 spells CASSGTGGVHQPQHF. The CDR3 nucleotides are TGTGCCAGCAGCGGGACAGGGGGGGTCCATCAGCCCCAGCATTTT. The chain combines TRBV2 with TRBJ1-5; 11 bases are shared with TRBD1. CDR3 length: 15 residues. In germline, CDR1 is SNHLY, CDR2 FYNNEI. J was trimmed by 5 bases and V by 6 bases; bases with no gene match: 6.

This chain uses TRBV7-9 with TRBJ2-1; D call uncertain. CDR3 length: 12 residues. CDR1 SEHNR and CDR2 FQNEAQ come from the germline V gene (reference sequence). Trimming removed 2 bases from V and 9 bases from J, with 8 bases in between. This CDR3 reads CASSLSTGEQFF. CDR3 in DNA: TGTGCCAGCAGCTTAAGTACCGGTGAGCAGTTCTTC.

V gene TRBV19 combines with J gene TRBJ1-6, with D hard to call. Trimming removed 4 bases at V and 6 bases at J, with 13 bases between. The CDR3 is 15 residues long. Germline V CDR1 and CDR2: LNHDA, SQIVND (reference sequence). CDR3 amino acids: CASSTLGGGNSPLHF. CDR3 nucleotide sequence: TGTGCCAGTAGTACTCTGGGCGGCGGTAATTCACCCCTCCACTTT.

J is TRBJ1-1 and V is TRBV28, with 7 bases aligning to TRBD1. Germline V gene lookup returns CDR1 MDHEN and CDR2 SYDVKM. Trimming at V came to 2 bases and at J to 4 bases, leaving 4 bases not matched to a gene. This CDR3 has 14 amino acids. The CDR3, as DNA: TGTGCCAGCAGTTTAGCAGGGGGAAGCACTGAAGCTTTCTTT. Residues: CASSLAGGSTEAFF.

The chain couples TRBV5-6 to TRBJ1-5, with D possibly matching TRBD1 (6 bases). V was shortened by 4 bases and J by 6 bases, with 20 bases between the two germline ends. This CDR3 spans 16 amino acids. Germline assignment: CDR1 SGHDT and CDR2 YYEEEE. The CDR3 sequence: CASSTWGGAFGQPQHF. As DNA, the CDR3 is TGTGCCAGCAGCACTTGGGGGGGCGCTTTTGGTCAGCCCCAGCATTTT.

The CDR3 loop is CSASRGGNTIYF. CDR3 bases: TGCAGTGCTAGTAGGGGGGGAAACACCATATATTTT. This chain links TRBV20-1 with TRBJ1-3, with D maybe TRBD1 (6 bases). CDR1 and CDR2 from the germline V gene are DFQATT and SNEGSKA (reference sequence). Trimming cost V 3 bases and J 4 bases, with 7 bases left between them. This CDR3 comprises 12 residues.

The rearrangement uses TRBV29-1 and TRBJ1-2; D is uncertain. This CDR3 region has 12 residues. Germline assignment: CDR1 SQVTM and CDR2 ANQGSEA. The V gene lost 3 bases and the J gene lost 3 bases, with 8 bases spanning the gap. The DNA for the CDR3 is TGCAGCGTTGATTCCCAGGACTATGGCTACACCTTC. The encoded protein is CSVDSQDYGYTF.

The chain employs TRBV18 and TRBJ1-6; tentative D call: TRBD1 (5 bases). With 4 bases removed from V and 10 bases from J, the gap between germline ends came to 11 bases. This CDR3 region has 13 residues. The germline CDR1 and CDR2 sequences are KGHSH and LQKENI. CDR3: CASSLDRDSPLHF. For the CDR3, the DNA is TGTGCCAGCTCACTCGACCGGGACTCACCCCTCCACTTT.

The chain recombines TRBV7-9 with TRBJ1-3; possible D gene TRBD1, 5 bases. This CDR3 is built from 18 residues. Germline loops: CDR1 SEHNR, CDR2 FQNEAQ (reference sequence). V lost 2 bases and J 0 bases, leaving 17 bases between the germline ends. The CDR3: CASSLRQTLGTSGNTIYF. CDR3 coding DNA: TGTGCCAGCAGCTTAAGACAGACCCTGGGGACCTCTGGAAACACCATATATTTT.

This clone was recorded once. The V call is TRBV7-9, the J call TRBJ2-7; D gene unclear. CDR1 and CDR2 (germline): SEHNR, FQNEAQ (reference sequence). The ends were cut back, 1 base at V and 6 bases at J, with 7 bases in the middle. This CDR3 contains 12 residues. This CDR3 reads CASSLGLREQYF. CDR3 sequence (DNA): TGTGCCAGCAGCTTAGGGCTACGCGAGCAGTACTTC.

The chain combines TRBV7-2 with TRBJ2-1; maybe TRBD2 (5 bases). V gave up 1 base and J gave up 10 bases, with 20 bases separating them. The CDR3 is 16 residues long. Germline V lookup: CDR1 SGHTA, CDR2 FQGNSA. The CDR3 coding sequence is TGTGCCAGCAGCTTAGTACCCAGCGTCACCCCGGGGGAGCAGTTCTTC. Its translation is CASSLVPSVTPGEQFF.

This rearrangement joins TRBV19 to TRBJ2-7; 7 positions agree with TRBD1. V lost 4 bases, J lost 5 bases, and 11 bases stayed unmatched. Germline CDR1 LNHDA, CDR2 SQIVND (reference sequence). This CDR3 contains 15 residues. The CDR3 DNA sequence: TGTGCCAGTAGTAGGTCTCGGGACAGTTCTAACGAGCAGTACTTC. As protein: CASSRSRDSSNEQYF.

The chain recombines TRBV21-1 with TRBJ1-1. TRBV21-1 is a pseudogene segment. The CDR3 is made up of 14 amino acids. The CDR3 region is CASSKRSDNTEAFF. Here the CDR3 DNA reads TGTGCCAGCAGCAAAAGGTCGGATAACACTGAAGCTTTCTTT.

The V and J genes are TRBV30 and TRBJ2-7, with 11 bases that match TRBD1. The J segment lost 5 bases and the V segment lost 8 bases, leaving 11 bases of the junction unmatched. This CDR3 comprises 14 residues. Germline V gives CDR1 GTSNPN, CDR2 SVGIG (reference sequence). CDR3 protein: CAREGQGAKNEQYF. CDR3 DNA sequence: TGTGCCAGGGAAGGACAGGGGGCGAAGAACGAGCAGTACTTC.

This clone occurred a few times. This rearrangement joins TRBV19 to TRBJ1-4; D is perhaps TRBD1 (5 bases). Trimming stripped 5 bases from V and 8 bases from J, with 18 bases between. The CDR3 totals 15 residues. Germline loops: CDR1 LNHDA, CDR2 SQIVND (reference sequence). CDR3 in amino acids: CASSLPGTLGEKLFF. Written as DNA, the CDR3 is TGTGCCAGTAGTCTCCCCGGGACTCTGGGGGAAAAACTGTTTTTT.

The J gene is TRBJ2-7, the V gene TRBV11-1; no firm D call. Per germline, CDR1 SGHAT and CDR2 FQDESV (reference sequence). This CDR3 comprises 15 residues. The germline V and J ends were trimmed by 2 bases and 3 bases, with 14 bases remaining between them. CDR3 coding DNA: TGTGCCAGCAGCTTAAGCGACCCCGAGTACTACGAGCAGTACTTC. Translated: CASSLSDPEYYEQYF.

CDR3 in DNA: TGCGCCAGCAGCTTGGAAGCGGGGGGAGGTTACGAGCAGTACTTC. This gives the protein CASSLEAGGGYEQYF. This sequence joins TRBV5-1 and TRBJ2-7; 9 bases fit TRBD2. The CDR3 is 15 amino acids. The V gene's germline CDR1 is SGHRS and CDR2 YFSETQ. The V gene end was trimmed by 0 bases and the J gene end by 4 bases; junction bases not matched to a gene: 5.

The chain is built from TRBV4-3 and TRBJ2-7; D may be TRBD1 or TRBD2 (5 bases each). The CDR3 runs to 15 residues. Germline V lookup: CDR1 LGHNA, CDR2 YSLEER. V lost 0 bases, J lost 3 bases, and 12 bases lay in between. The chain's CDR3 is CASSQDQGEGYEQYF. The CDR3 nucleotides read TGCGCCAGCAGCCAAGATCAGGGTGAGGGCTACGAGCAGTACTTC.

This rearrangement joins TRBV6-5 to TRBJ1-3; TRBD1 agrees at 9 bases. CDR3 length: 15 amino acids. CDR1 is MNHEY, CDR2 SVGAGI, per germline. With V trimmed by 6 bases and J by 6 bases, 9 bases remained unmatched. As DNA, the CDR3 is TGTGCCAGCAGGCGCGGGGACAGGGATGTAAACACCATATATTTT. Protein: CASRRGDRDVNTIYF.

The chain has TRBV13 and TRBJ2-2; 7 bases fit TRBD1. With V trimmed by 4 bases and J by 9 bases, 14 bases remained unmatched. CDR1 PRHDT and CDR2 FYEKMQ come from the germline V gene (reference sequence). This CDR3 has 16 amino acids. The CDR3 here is CASSSRRQGVWRELFF. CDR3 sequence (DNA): TGTGCCAGCAGCTCCCGACGGCAGGGGGTCTGGAGGGAGCTGTTTTTT.

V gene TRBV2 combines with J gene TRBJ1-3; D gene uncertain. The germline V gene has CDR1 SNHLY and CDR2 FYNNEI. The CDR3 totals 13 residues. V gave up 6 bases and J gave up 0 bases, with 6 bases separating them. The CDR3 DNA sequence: TGTGCCAGCAGAAGTGACTCTGGAAACACCATATATTTT. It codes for CASRSDSGNTIYF.